This TCR beta chain was retrieved from a study of blood T cell repertoires in COVID-19. Germline V gives CDR1 SGHRS, CDR2 YFSETQ. Trimming cost V 1 base and J 3 bases, with 7 bases left between them. The CDR3 sequence is 13 residues long. In the source study's methods: Amplification from reference gene primers served as the basis for estimated nucleated cell counts. Here immunoSEQ multiplex PCR was the method, and the copy in TCRdb shows in-frame clones only, minus some. Clone size and V and J calls were adopted from that table, with D and trimming inferred from the DNA. The sample shows some 59,000 clones, over 60% of them seen only once.

The chain employs TRBV5-1 and TRBJ1-1; D gene unclear. This receptor was obtained from a man aged 30 to 39 with COVID-19, enrolled during active disease. The sequencing sample was made of peripheral blood. The CDR3: CASSLNRDTEAFF. The CDR3 DNA follows: TGCGCCAGCAGCTTGAACCGGGACACTGAAGCTTTCTTT.